Listed here is a single T cell receptor (beta chain). Its antigen is not identified. Germline-derived CDR1 and CDR2 are MNHEY and SMNVEV (reference sequence). The CDR3 loop spans 15 amino acids. With V trimmed by 5 bases and J by 3 bases, 4 bases remained unmatched. Patients all relapsed after autologous stem cell transplantation, and there was variation in brentuximab vedotin exposure. Patients showed best responses of complete response, partial response or progressive disease. The data stem from a study of PD-1 blockade in classical Hodgkin lymphoma. Study-wide background: A 3 mg/kg intravenous dose of nivolumab was received by patients every 2 weeks.

Study-wide results and caveats: Nivolumab starters within 1 year of ASCT were excluded. Prior to therapy, complete responders displayed diversity much like that of newly diagnosed patients.

The repertoire was sequenced with immunoSEQ multiplex PCR; TCRdb's copy has only in-frame clones and lacks some. The sample holds around 150,000 clones, around 73% seen once. The clonotype originates from a human donor with classical Hodgkin lymphoma. The material sequenced was peripheral blood mononuclear cells (PBMCs), taken before the second cycle of nivolumab. The V gene is TRBV27, the J gene TRBJ2-5; 12 bases are shared with TRBD2. Written as DNA, the CDR3 is TGTGCCAGCAGTCTAGCGGGAGGGCCGGAAGAGACCCAGTACTTC. Translating it yields CASSLAGGPEETQYF.